The present TCR beta chain was sequenced within a study of OX40 agonist ivuxolimab in advanced cancers. Study as a whole: Patients received ivuxolimab, an intravenous treatment, every 2 weeks at 0.01 to 10 mg/kg. Study-level points and caveats: The study observed clonal expansion of CD4+ and CD8+ blood T cells by week 6 at 0.1 to 3.0 mg/kg.

Per the germline V gene, CDR1 is SGHVS and CDR2 is FNYEAQ. The CDR3 sequence is 14 residues long. Trimming took 1 base from V and 5 from J, leaving 12 bases between them. TCRdb's table, derived via immunoSEQ multiplex PCR, lists solely in-frame clones and lacks some. In the table there are over 45,000 clones, 75% to 85% of which are singletons. Turning to this clone: Its antigen is not known.

Peripheral blood came from all dose cohorts at three timepoints. This chain joins TRBV7-6 and TRBJ2-7, with a weak D call TRBD1 (5 bases). Here the sequenced sample was CD4+ or CD8+ T cells sorted from blood, taken in a trial of the OX40 agonist ivuxolimab. The TCR comes from an adult with an advanced solid tumor such as melanoma, head and neck, liver or kidney cancer. The CDR3 sequence is CASSLEQVFDEQYF. The CDR3 DNA sequence: TGTGCCAGCAGCTTAGAACAGGTTTTTGACGAGCAGTACTTC.